Listed below are T cell receptor beta chains from one sample, sequenced in a study of cytomegalovirus exposure and HLA in healthy donors. Only in-frame clones appear in the TCRdb table, and some are missing; sequencing was by immunoSEQ multiplex PCR. The sample shows about 110,000 clones, and about 0.59% sits with its ten largest clones. The sample comprised PBMCs. Receptors originate from a man aged 50-59 years in good health and CMV-seronegative. CDR3s include the opening cysteine and the closing phenylalanine or tryptophan.

J,V,CDR3
TRBJ1-1,TRBV29-1,CSVERSNTEAFF
TRBJ2-1,TRBV6-1,CASSSLAGDYNEQFF
TRBJ1-1,TRBV7-2,CASSLTRGTEAFF
TRBJ1-1,TRBV10-3,CAISGTLNTEAFF
TRBJ1-5,TRBV7-6,CASSLELNQPQHF
TRBJ1-1,TRBV10-3,CAIRGGGGETEAFF
TRBJ1-4,TRBV18,CASSPFRGTAANEKLFF
TRBJ1-4,TRBV6-6,CASRGQGAGGELFF
TRBJ2-7,TRBV19,CASSMSDKVRQYF
TRBJ2-3,TRBV10-2,CASKRTGTTDTQYF
TRBJ1-2,TRBV7-9,CASGGFYGYTF
TRBJ1-1,TRBV25-1,CASSGLQGAYTEAFF
TRBJ1-6,TRBV11-2,CASSLGQINSPLHF
TRBJ1-2,TRBV6-1,CASSGRTGYGYTF
TRBJ2-2,TRBV5-1,CASSGQGRPGELFF
TRBJ1-1,TRBV6-6,CASSSTGVTEAFF
TRBJ1-1,TRBV6-5,CASSIQGNTEAFF
TRBJ1-1,TRBV5-1,CASRWVPGEVNTEAFF
TRBJ2-7,TRBV19,CASSNLRDRGPEQYF
TRBJ2-1,TRBV9,CASSKSEHRGNSYNEQFF
TRBJ1-3,TRBV5-1,CASSEGQWGSGNTIYF
TRBJ2-7,TRBV6-5,CASIAQGDEQYF
TRBJ2-3,TRBV19,CASSRLAGTDTQYF
TRBJ2-3,TRBV9,CASSVSGGGADTQYF
TRBJ1-2,TRBV18,CASSPFTGEYGYTF
TRBJ2-1,TRBV7-2,CASSPSGNEQFF
TRBJ2-2,TRBV18,CASSPARNAGELFF
TRBJ1-1,TRBV6-6,CASSYSQGGTEAFF
TRBJ2-1,TRBV7-3,CASSQGGPYNEQFF
.,TRBV4-2,CASSQQGEGEQYF
TRBJ1-5,TRBV19,CASSGRQAYSNQPQHF
TRBJ2-7,TRBV11-2,CASSHIQGATGEQYF
TRBJ2-7,TRBV6-6,CASKRESSYEQYF
TRBJ2-7,TRBV7-9,CASSLAGATYEQYF
TRBJ2-1,TRBV7-7,CASSLTPGGHNEQFF
TRBJ2-7,TRBV6-1,CARLRDTNFYEQYF
TRBJ1-4,TRBV27,CASSLTAGLGEKLFF
TRBJ1-4,TRBV6-1,CASSEAGLATNEKLFF
TRBJ2-3,TRBV10-3,CAITSGSTDTQYF
TRBJ1-4,TRBV5-1,CASSLTGIEKLFF